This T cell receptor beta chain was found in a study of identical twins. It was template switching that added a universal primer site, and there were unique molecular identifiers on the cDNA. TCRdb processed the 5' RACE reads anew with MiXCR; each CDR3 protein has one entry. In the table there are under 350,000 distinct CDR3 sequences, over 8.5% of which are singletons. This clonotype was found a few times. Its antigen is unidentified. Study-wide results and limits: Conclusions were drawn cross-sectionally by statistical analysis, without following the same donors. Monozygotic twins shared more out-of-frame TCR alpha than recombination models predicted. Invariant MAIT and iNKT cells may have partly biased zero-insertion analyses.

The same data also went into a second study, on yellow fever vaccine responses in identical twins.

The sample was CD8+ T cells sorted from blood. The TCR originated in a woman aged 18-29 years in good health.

The CDR3 sequence is CASSLLEGGYEQYF. CDR3 coding DNA: TGTGCCAGCAGCTTGTTGGAGGGAGGCTACGAGCAGTACTTC. The chain combines TRBV5-6 with TRBJ2-7; the D gene is possibly TRBD2 (6 bases). The CDR3 sequence is 14 residues long. Germline V lookup: CDR1 SGHDT, CDR2 YYEEEE. V lost 1 base to trimming and J lost 3 bases, with 11 bases between them.